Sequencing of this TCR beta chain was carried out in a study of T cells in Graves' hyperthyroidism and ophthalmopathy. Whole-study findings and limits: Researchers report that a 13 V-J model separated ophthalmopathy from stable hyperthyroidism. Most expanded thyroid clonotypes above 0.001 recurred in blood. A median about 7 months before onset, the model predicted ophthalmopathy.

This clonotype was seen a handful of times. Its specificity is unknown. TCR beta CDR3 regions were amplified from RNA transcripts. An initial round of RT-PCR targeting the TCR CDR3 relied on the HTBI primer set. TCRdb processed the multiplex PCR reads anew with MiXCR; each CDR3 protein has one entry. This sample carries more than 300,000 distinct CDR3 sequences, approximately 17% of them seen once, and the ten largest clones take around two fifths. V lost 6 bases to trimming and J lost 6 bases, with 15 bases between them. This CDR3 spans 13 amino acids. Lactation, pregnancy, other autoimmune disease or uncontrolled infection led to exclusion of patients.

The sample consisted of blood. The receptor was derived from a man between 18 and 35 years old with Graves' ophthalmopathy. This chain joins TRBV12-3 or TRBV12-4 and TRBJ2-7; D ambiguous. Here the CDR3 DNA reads TGTGCCAGCAGCCCCCTCGGGTTTGGCGAGCAGTACTTC. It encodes CASSPLGFGEQYF.